This T cell receptor (beta chain) was documented in a study of vaccination and CD4 T cells after COVID-19. Findings of the study overall: A nonsignificant median increase from around 20 to 38 SARS-CoV-2-reactive clonotypes was observed.

As to treatment: approximately 9-day PBMC culture with coronavirus spike peptide pools or control peptides (ViraFEST assay). Peptide pool stimulation in ViraFEST expanded antigen-specific T cells, whose TCRs were then sequenced. IL-2 (about 9.3 IU/ml) and peptide pools (approximately 9 ug/ml) were added to cultures of around 2 million PBMCs per well. The germline gives CDR1 WNHNN, CDR2 SYGVQD (reference sequence). Trimming took 9 bases from V and 9 from J, leaving 18 bases between them. The CDR3 covers 14 residues. The Oncomine TCR Beta short-read assay was applied to DNA of cultured CD4+ T cells. TCRdb re-derived calls from the PCR reads in MiXCR, one entry per CDR3 protein. This table has some 12,000 distinct CDR3 sequences, more than 20% appearing once. This clonotype turned up a few times. The antigen is unknown.

The rearrangement links TRBV10-1 to TRBJ1-6, with D possibly matching TRBD1 (5 bases). The source material was CD4+ T cells from blood, cultured in vitro, sampled after SARS-CoV-2 vaccination. The receptor comes from a human donor who had recovered from COVID-19. As DNA, the CDR3 is TGCGCCAGGCTTATGGACAATGGAGGTTCACCCCTCCACTTT. It encodes CARLMDNGGSPLHF.